This T cell receptor (beta chain) stems from a study of Graves' ophthalmopathy and Graves' hyperthyroidism. This clonotype was observed many times. Its antigen is unknown. Germline CDR1 is SEHNR and CDR2 is FQNEAQ (reference sequence). Trimming removed 3 bases at V and 6 bases at J, with 11 bases between. The CDR3 runs 13 residues. TCR beta CDR3 amplification used RNA transcripts. Second-round multiplex PCR followed a first-round RT-PCR using HTBI primers. TCRdb re-called the multiplex PCR reads through MiXCR, storing one row per CDR3 protein. The sample records about 500,000 distinct CDR3 sequences, 35% to 45% being singletons. Findings of the study overall: Among thyroid clonotypes expanded above 0.001 frequency, most also appeared in blood. Its predictions of ophthalmopathy progression gave the model over 70% sensitivity and about 72% specificity.

The sample was peripheral blood or thyroid tissue (not recorded which). V usage is TRBV7-9 and J usage is TRBJ1-1; D is uncertain. This TCR was recovered from an adult man with Graves' hyperthyroidism. The CDR3 DNA reads TGTGCCAGCAGCTTTTACGTCGGGTCTGAAGCTTTCTTT. It encodes CASSFYVGSEAFF. Full variable domain (missing parts from reference TRBV7-9 and TRBJ1-1): DTGVSQNPRHKITKRGQNVTFRCDPISEHNRLYWYRQTLGQGPEFLTYFQNEAQLEKSRLLSDRFSAERPKGSFSTLEIQRTEQGDSAMYLCASSFYVGSEAFFGQGTRLTVV.